A selection of T cell receptor beta chains follows, all from one sample in a study of shared clonotypes between healthy human individuals. Some clones are missing from TCRdb's copy, which holds only in-frame ones; the method was immunoSEQ multiplex PCR. The sample has around 2,000,000 clones, roughly 94% seen once. The sequencing input was naive CD4+ T cells sorted from blood. All receptors derive from a young man in good health. Both conserved end residues are part of each CDR3. The order of the fields is V gene, J gene, D gene, clone size, CDR3 protein, CDR3 DNA. D genes are given only for firm matches. Size tells how often a clone was seen (once, few, many) or the class of an expanded clone, and some rows leave it out.

v_call: TRBV10-3; j_call: TRBJ1-2; d_call: NA; clone_size: NA; cdr3_aa: CAISESVGSGYTF; cdr3_nt: TGTGCCATCAGTGAGTCGGTGGGGAGCGGCTACACCTTC
v_call: TRBV6-5; j_call: TRBJ2-7; d_call: NA; clone_size: NA; cdr3_aa: CASSYSGQTYEQYF; cdr3_nt: TGTGCCAGCAGTTACTCAGGGCAGACTTACGAGCAGTACTTC
v_call: TRBV30; j_call: TRBJ2-1; d_call: NA; clone_size: NA; cdr3_aa: CAWSAVNSYNEQFF; cdr3_nt: TGTGCCTGGAGTGCGGTGAACTCCTACAATGAGCAGTTCTTC
v_call: TRBV5-1; j_call: TRBJ2-7; d_call: NA; clone_size: NA; cdr3_aa: CASSRTSSRGEYEQYF; cdr3_nt: TGCGCCAGCAGCCGAACTAGCAGCCGGGGAGAGTATGAGCAGTACTTC
v_call: TRBV2; j_call: TRBJ2-3; d_call: TRBD2; clone_size: NA; cdr3_aa: CASNGGVTDTQYF; cdr3_nt: TGTGCCAGCAACGGGGGGGTCACAGATACGCAGTATTTT
v_call: TRBV29-1; j_call: TRBJ2-2; d_call: NA; clone_size: NA; cdr3_aa: CSVDRGGTGELFF; cdr3_nt: TGCAGCGTTGACAGGGGGGGAACCGGGGAGCTGTTTTTT
v_call: TRBV5-1; j_call: TRBJ2-3; d_call: TRBD1; clone_size: NA; cdr3_aa: CASSPRTGTSTDTQYF; cdr3_nt: TGCGCCAGCAGCCCCCGGACAGGCACAAGCACAGATACGCAGTATTTT
v_call: TRBV10-3; j_call: TRBJ1-5; d_call: TRBD1; clone_size: NA; cdr3_aa: CASREDRISNQPQHF; cdr3_nt: TGTGCCAGCAGGGAGGACAGGATCAGCAATCAGCCCCAGCATTTT
v_call: TRBV18; j_call: TRBJ2-2; d_call: NA; clone_size: NA; cdr3_aa: CASSPLRWGQNTGELFF; cdr3_nt: TGTGCCAGCTCACCACTGCGATGGGGGCAGAACACCGGGGAGCTGTTTTTT
v_call: TRBV10-1; j_call: TRBJ1-3; d_call: TRBD1; clone_size: NA; cdr3_aa: CASSDRGRDTIYF; cdr3_nt: TGCGCCAGCAGTGACAGGGGGCGGGACACCATATATTTT
v_call: TRBV9; j_call: TRBJ2-3; d_call: TRBD2; clone_size: NA; cdr3_aa: CASSARRLAGLPDTQYF; cdr3_nt: TGTGCCAGCAGCGCCCGACGTCTAGCGGGCCTTCCAGATACGCAGTATTTT
v_call: TRBV6-5; j_call: TRBJ1-6; d_call: NA; clone_size: NA; cdr3_aa: CASSPRDWGNSPLHF; cdr3_nt: TGTGCCAGCAGCCCTAGGGATTGGGGGAATTCACCCCTCCACTTT
v_call: TRBV5-1; j_call: TRBJ2-1; d_call: NA; clone_size: NA; cdr3_aa: CASSLASRLASYNEQFF; cdr3_nt: TGCGCCAGCAGCTTGGCCTCGAGGCTAGCCTCCTACAATGAGCAGTTCTTC
v_call: TRBV5-1; j_call: TRBJ2-2; d_call: TRBD1; clone_size: NA; cdr3_aa: CASSTTGTGGTGELFF; cdr3_nt: TGCGCCAGCAGCACTACCGGGACAGGGGGCACCGGGGAGCTGTTTTTT
v_call: TRBV30; j_call: TRBJ1-5; d_call: TRBD1; clone_size: NA; cdr3_aa: CAWTQRGRGNQPQHF; cdr3_nt: TGTGCCTGGACCCAAAGGGGGCGAGGCAATCAGCCCCAGCATTTT
v_call: TRBV9; j_call: TRBJ1-2; d_call: TRBD1; clone_size: NA; cdr3_aa: CASSPLVGQGNYGYTF; cdr3_nt: TGTGCCAGCAGCCCGCTCGTGGGACAGGGTAACTATGGCTACACCTTC
v_call: TRBV27; j_call: TRBJ1-6; d_call: NA; clone_size: NA; cdr3_aa: CASSYRSYNSPLHF; cdr3_nt: TGTGCCAGCAGTTACCGCTCCTATAATTCACCCCTCCACTTT
v_call: TRBV5-1; j_call: TRBJ1-3; d_call: NA; clone_size: NA; cdr3_aa: CASSPLSDNTIYF; cdr3_nt: TGCGCCAGCAGCCCACTGAGCGATAACACCATATATTTT
v_call: TRBV5-1; j_call: TRBJ2-1; d_call: TRBD2; clone_size: NA; cdr3_aa: CASGMGGSVNEQFF; cdr3_nt: TGCGCCAGTGGAATGGGCGGGAGTGTCAATGAGCAGTTCTTC
v_call: TRBV30; j_call: TRBJ1-1; d_call: NA; clone_size: once; cdr3_aa: CAWKEGWDTEAFF; cdr3_nt: TGTGCCTGGAAGGAGGGGTGGGACACTGAAGCTTTCTTT
v_call: TRBV18; j_call: TRBJ2-7; d_call: TRBD2; clone_size: NA; cdr3_aa: CASSQEGGRDSYEQYF; cdr3_nt: TGTGCCAGCTCCCAAGAGGGCGGGAGGGACTCCTACGAGCAGTACTTC
v_call: TRBV5-6; j_call: TRBJ2-1; d_call: NA; clone_size: NA; cdr3_aa: CASSYGLGRTYNEQFF; cdr3_nt: TGTGCCAGCAGTTATGGACTGGGCAGGACCTACAATGAGCAGTTCTTC
v_call: TRBV29-1; j_call: TRBJ1-1; d_call: TRBD1; clone_size: NA; cdr3_aa: CSGGQGALNTEAFF; cdr3_nt: TGCAGCGGGGGACAGGGGGCTTTGAACACTGAAGCTTTCTTT
v_call: TRBV2; j_call: TRBJ2-2; d_call: NA; clone_size: NA; cdr3_aa: CASNRLFGTGELFF; cdr3_nt: TGTGCCAGCAACCGGCTTTTTGGGACCGGGGAGCTGTTTTTT
v_call: TRBV29-1; j_call: TRBJ1-6; d_call: TRBD1; clone_size: few; cdr3_aa: CSVAQDRGSSPLHF; cdr3_nt: TGCAGCGTTGCCCAAGACAGGGGATCTTCACCCCTCCACTTT
v_call: TRBV7-2; j_call: TRBJ2-7; d_call: TRBD2; clone_size: NA; cdr3_aa: CASSGWTSGRPNEQYF; cdr3_nt: TGTGCCAGCAGCGGGTGGACTAGCGGGAGACCCAACGAGCAGTACTTC
v_call: TRBV15; j_call: TRBJ1-4; d_call: NA; clone_size: NA; cdr3_aa: CATSRDTALTTNEKLFF; cdr3_nt: TGTGCCACCAGCAGAGATACGGCATTAACAACTAATGAAAAACTGTTTTTT
v_call: TRBV25-1; j_call: TRBJ2-1; d_call: TRBD2; clone_size: NA; cdr3_aa: CASSDASGRVEQFF; cdr3_nt: TGTGCCAGCAGTGACGCTAGCGGGAGAGTCGAGCAGTTCTTC
v_call: TRBV7-9; j_call: TRBJ1-1; d_call: NA; clone_size: NA; cdr3_aa: CASSLQAFF; cdr3_nt: TGTGCCAGCAGCTTACAAGCTTTCTTT
v_call: TRBV14; j_call: TRBJ1-1; d_call: NA; clone_size: once; cdr3_aa: CASSQVRGFVSEAFF; cdr3_nt: TGTGCCAGCAGCCAAGTGAGGGGGTTCGTATCTGAAGCTTTCTTT
v_call: TRBV9; j_call: TRBJ1-1; d_call: NA; clone_size: NA; cdr3_aa: CASSTRPYTEAFF; cdr3_nt: TGTGCCAGCAGCACCCGTCCCTACACTGAAGCTTTCTTT
v_call: TRBV6-1; j_call: TRBJ1-1; d_call: NA; clone_size: NA; cdr3_aa: CASIEGNTEAFF; cdr3_nt: TGTGCCAGCATCGAAGGAAACACTGAAGCTTTCTTT